This T cell receptor beta chain was obtained from a study of blood T cell repertoires in COVID-19. Whole-study context: PBMCs, B-cell-depleted T cells, or T cells provided the cDNA or gDNA that made up the material.

Libraries were prepared by immunoSEQ multiplex PCR; TCRdb keeps only in-frame clonotypes and omits some of them. The sample records 250,000 to 350,000 clones, 85% being singletons. Participant-reported clinical history was the basis for cohort assignment. Donors in Cohort 3 counted as recovered after two negative PCRs, clearance, or symptom resolution. Germline V CDR1 and CDR2: LGHDT, YNNKEL (reference sequence). CDR3 size: 15 residues. The V end was cut by 1 base, the J end by 1 base, with 8 bases between. Sequences were obtained from PBMCs or T cells enriched from blood (not recorded which). The chain carries TRBV3-1 (or the pseudogene TRBV3-2) and TRBJ2-1; TRBD2 is a possible D gene (5 bases). The TCR sequence derives from a woman aged 45-65 years who had recovered from COVID-19. This CDR3 is CASSQGGSSYNEQFF. For the CDR3, the DNA is TGTGCCAGCAGCCAAGGAGGGTCTTCCTACAATGAGCAGTTCTTC.